The T cell receptor (beta chain) under discussion was sequenced for a study of T cells after yellow fever vaccination. Study summary: The SMART-Seq v4 Ultra Low Input method served to prepare the low-cell-number fractions.

From germline, CDR1 is SGHNT and CDR2 YYREEE (reference sequence). Between the trimmed V and J ends, which lost 4 bases and 4 bases, there was a span of 20 bases. The CDR3 is made up of 16 amino acids. General study findings and limits: Abundant clonotypes (contaminants from the bulk population) could be present in FACS-sorted repertoires.

A universal primer site and UMIs were added as TCR cDNA was made by 5'RACE template switching. TCRdb ran MiXCR on the 5' RACE reads and lists one entry per CDR3 protein. The sample yields fewer than 450,000 distinct CDR3 sequences, approximately 10% seen once. Comment on this clonotype: Its matching antigen is unknown.

The sequenced sample was PBMCs, obtained on the day of the first yellow fever vaccination. V gene TRBV5-4 combines with J gene TRBJ2-5; D is tentatively TRBD1 or TRBD2 (5 bases each). The TCR was taken from a man between 18 and 29 years old who received the YFV17D yellow fever vaccine. CDR3 sequence (DNA): TGTGCCAGCAGCCCACGCTCCTCTTCTGGGGGAGAGACCCAGTACTTC. Its protein is CASSPRSSSGGETQYF.